The 20 T cell receptor beta chains listed next were all sequenced from one sample in a study of cytomegalovirus exposure and HLA in healthy donors. Amplification used 60 Vbeta primers and 13 Jbeta primers. Only in-frame clones appear in the TCRdb table, and some are missing; sequencing was by immunoSEQ multiplex PCR. The profile shows 84,000 or so clones, around three quarters of them singletons. The sample comprised PBMCs. Receptor source: a male donor in good health and CMV-seronegative.

The chain links TRBV18 to TRBJ2-4; possibly TRBD2 for D (6 bases). The CDR3 sequence is 14 residues long. Germline V gene lookup returns CDR1 KGHSH and CDR2 LQKENI. With 6 bases removed from V and 6 bases from J, the gap between germline ends came to 15 bases. The chain's CDR3 is CASSPLLGGNIQYF. The CDR3 DNA reads as TGTGCCAGCTCGCCGCTTTTGGGGGGAAACATTCAGTACTTC.

V and J are TRBV28 and TRBJ1-1, with 7 bases aligning to TRBD1. The CDR3 length is 13 residues. J lost 6 bases, V lost 4 bases, and 5 bases had no gene match. In germline, CDR1 is MDHEN, CDR2 SYDVKM. The CDR3 here is CASSYQGVPEAFF. The CDR3 nucleotides read TGTGCCAGCAGTTATCAGGGGGTGCCTGAAGCTTTCTTT.

In its sample, this clone was seen once. V is TRBV30 and J is TRBJ1-1; D call uncertain. From germline, CDR1 is GTSNPN and CDR2 SVGIG (reference sequence). V lost 1 base and J 5 bases, leaving 14 bases between the germline ends. This CDR3 comprises 14 residues. This CDR3 reads CAWSELPGGTEAFF. The CDR3 region has the DNA TGTGCCTGGAGTGAGCTACCAGGTGGGACTGAAGCTTTCTTT.

The gene calls are TRBV7-9 and TRBJ1-1; tentative D call: TRBD1 (5 bases). The V and J ends lost 1 base and 0 bases respectively, with 9 bases between them. Germline V gene lookup returns CDR1 SEHNR and CDR2 FQNEAQ (reference sequence). The CDR3 totals 15 residues. CDR3 nucleotides: TGTGCCAGCAGCTTAGAGGCCAGGGTGAACACTGAAGCTTTCTTT. Translated, it gives CASSLEARVNTEAFF. Drawing the rest from reference TRBV7-9 and TRBJ1-1, the complete variable domain is DTGVSQNPRHKITKRGQNVTFRCDPISEHNRLYWYRQTLGQGPEFLTYFQNEAQLEKSRLLSDRFSAERPKGSFSTLEIQRTEQGDSAMYLCASSLEARVNTEAFFGQGTRLTVV.

This clone was observed a few times. The genes are TRBV10-3 and TRBJ2-5, with unresolved D. V was shortened by 0 bases and J by 5 bases, with 13 bases between the two germline ends. CDR1 and CDR2 from the germline V gene are ENHRY and SYGVKD. The CDR3 spans 15 residues. Here the CDR3 DNA reads TGTGCCATCAGTGAGTCTCACGGAACCGGGGAGACCCAGTACTTC. Translated, it gives CAISESHGTGETQYF.

This clone was seen once. The chain joins TRBV29-1 to TRBJ2-1, with 9 bases lining up with TRBD2. CDR3 length equals 14 residues. With V trimmed by 6 bases and J by 2 bases, 5 bases remained unmatched. Germline values: CDR1 SQVTM, CDR2 ANQGSEA. The CDR3 reads CSVREGSPYNEQFF. For the CDR3, the DNA is TGCAGCGTGCGGGAGGGTAGCCCCTACAATGAGCAGTTCTTC.

The rearrangement uses TRBV28 and TRBJ1-1, with D uncertain. Germline V lookup: CDR1 MDHEN, CDR2 SYDVKM. V lost 3 bases to trimming and J lost 1 base, with 6 bases between them. This CDR3 comprises 13 residues. CDR3 nucleotides: TGTGCCAGCAGTTTCCCAGGGAACACTGAAGCTTTCTTT. Protein product: CASSFPGNTEAFF.

The CDR3 sequence is CASTRAGNSPLHF. The DNA for the CDR3 is TGTGCCAGCACCCGCGCAGGGAATTCACCCCTCCACTTT. J is TRBJ1-6 and V is TRBV28; a weak D match, TRBD1 (5 bases). Germline CDR1 is MDHEN and CDR2 is SYDVKM. The germline V and J ends were trimmed by 7 bases and 7 bases, with 11 bases remaining between them. This CDR3 is 13 amino acids long.

This chain links TRBV6-4 with TRBJ2-7; 8 bases are shared with TRBD1. CDR3 length: 13 amino acids. Trimming removed 3 bases from V and 6 bases from J; junction bases left unmatched: 4. Germline values: CDR1 MRHNA, CDR2 SNTAGT. The CDR3 loop is CASSEKTGAEQYF. The CDR3 DNA follows: TGTGCCAGCAGTGAAAAGACAGGGGCCGAGCAGTACTTC.

The chain links TRBV2 to TRBJ2-7, with a possible D match to TRBD2 (6 bases). Trimming shortened V by 7 bases and J by 2 bases, and 18 bases separated the two germline ends. The germline V gene encodes CDR1 SNHLY and CDR2 FYNNEI. This CDR3 has 15 amino acids. Here the CDR3 reads CASTKNSGTPYEQYF. The CDR3 region has the DNA TGTGCCAGCACTAAAAACTCCGGGACTCCCTACGAGCAGTACTTC.

V usage is TRBV19 and J usage is TRBJ1-6, with D unclear. V was clipped by 3 bases and J by 5 bases, with 14 bases between them. There are 16 residues in the CDR3. Germline V gene lookup returns CDR1 LNHDA and CDR2 SQIVND (reference sequence). CDR3 nucleotides: TGTGCCAGTAGTATGATTGGTGCGGGAGATAATTCACCCCTCCACTTT. It encodes CASSMIGAGDNSPLHF.

The chain combines TRBV28 with TRBJ2-3, with 7 bases lining up with TRBD2. CDR1 and CDR2 from the germline V gene are MDHEN and SYDVKM. The CDR3 spans 14 residues. Trimming took 5 bases from V and 7 from J; bases not matched to a gene: 9. The CDR3 loop is CASSPGGAGHTQYF. In nucleotides, the CDR3 is TGTGCCAGCAGTCCCGGGGGAGCGGGGCATACGCAGTATTTT.

This chain uses TRBV19 with TRBJ1-5; D not certain. Trimming took 5 bases from V and 2 from J, leaving 10 bases between them. CDR3 length: 14 amino acids. Germline CDR1 and CDR2: LNHDA and SQIVND (reference sequence). The CDR3 region has the DNA TGTGCCAGTAGTTGGGCGAGAGGCAATCAGCCCCAGCATTTT. Its protein product is CASSWARGNQPQHF.

This chain connects TRBV28 to TRBJ2-6, with a possible D match to TRBD1 (5 bases). Germline V CDR1 and CDR2: MDHEN, SYDVKM. Trimming took 4 bases from V and 0 from J, leaving 13 bases between them. The CDR3 is made up of 17 amino acids. The chain's CDR3 is CASSSRTPYSGANVLTF. The CDR3 coding sequence is TGTGCCAGCAGTTCAAGGACACCCTACTCTGGGGCCAACGTCCTGACTTTC. The full variable domain, with the rest looked up from reference TRBV28 and TRBJ2-6, is DVKVTQSSRYLVKRTGEKVFLECVQDMDHENMFWYRQDPGLGLRLIYFSYDVKMKEKGDIPEGYSVSREKKERFSLILESASTNQTSMYLCASSSRTPYSGANVLTFGAGSRLTVL.

This chain connects TRBV6-1 to TRBJ2-6, with no clear D. The germline CDR1 and CDR2 sequences are MNHNS and SASEGT. The CDR3 has 13 residues. Trimming cost V 5 bases and J 0 bases, with 2 bases left between them. The CDR3 region is CASSYSGANVLTF. CDR3 in DNA: TGTGCCAGCAGTTACTCTGGGGCCAACGTCCTGACTTTC.

The chain employs TRBV4-1 and TRBJ1-4, with TRBD1 matching over 10 bases. This CDR3 region has 14 residues. Unmatched junction bases numbered 3, after V lost 3 bases and J lost 8 bases. Germline V gene data show CDR1 as MGHRA and CDR2 as YSYEKL. This CDR3 is CASSQGQGWEKLFF. CDR3 nucleotide sequence: TGCGCCAGCAGCCAGGGACAGGGGTGGGAAAAACTGTTTTTT.

There are a few counts of this clone. The chain has TRBV7-2 and TRBJ1-1; D is perhaps TRBD1 (6 bases). V shed 1 base and J shed 4 bases, with 7 bases lying between them. This CDR3 has 13 amino acids. Germline lookup yields CDR1 SGHTA and CDR2 FQGNSA. CDR3 protein: CASSLEQGTEAFF. The CDR3 nucleotides are TGTGCCAGCAGCTTAGAACAGGGCACTGAAGCTTTCTTT.

The CDR3 DNA is TGTGCCAGCAGCAGAAACTATGGCTACACCTTC. Encoded protein: CASSRNYGYTF. The chain is built from TRBV28 and TRBJ1-2; D is unresolved. The CDR3 has 11 residues. Germline CDR1 MDHEN, CDR2 SYDVKM. V was trimmed by 6 bases and J by 2 bases, leaving 4 bases between them.

This chain connects TRBV9 to TRBJ1-4; TRBD1 aligns across 7 bases. The junction had 5 bases not matched to a gene; V was cut back by 4 bases and J by 5 bases. This CDR3 is 14 amino acids long. Germline V gene data show CDR1 as SGDLS and CDR2 as YYNGEE. CDR3 residues: CASSSAGGNEKLFF. CDR3 nucleotides: TGTGCCAGCAGCTCGGCAGGGGGGAATGAAAAACTGTTTTTT.

This clone showed up just once. One end of the junction varies from germline; a read error may be responsible. The chain uses TRBV5-1 and TRBJ1-2, with D perhaps TRBD1 (6 bases). CDR3 length: 11 residues. Germline CDR1 and CDR2: SGHRS and YFSETQ. The CDR3, as DNA: TGTGCCAGCAAACAGGACAGTTTGTACACCTTC. Translated, it gives CASKQDSLYTF.